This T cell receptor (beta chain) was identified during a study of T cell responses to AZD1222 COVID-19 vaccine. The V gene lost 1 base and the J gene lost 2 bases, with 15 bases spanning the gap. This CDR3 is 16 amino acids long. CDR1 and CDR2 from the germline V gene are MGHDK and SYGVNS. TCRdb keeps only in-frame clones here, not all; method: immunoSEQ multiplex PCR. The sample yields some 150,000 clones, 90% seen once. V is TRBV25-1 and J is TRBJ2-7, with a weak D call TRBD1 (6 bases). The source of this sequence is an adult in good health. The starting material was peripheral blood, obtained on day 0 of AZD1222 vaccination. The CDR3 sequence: CASSEFGIQGTYEQYF. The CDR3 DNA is TGTGCCAGCAGTGAATTCGGAATACAGGGAACCTACGAGCAGTACTTC.